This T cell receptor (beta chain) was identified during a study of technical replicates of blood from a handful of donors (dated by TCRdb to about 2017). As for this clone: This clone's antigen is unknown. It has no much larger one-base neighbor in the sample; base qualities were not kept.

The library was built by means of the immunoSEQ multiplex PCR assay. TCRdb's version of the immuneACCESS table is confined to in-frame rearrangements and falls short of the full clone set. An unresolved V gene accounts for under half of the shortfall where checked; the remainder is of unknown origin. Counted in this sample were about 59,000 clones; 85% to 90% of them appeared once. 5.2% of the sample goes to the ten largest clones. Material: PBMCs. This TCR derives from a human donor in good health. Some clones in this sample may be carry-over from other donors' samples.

The CDR3 protein is CAWSGGSSGSENEQFF. At the DNA level, the sequence is TGTGCCTGGAGTGGGGGGTCTAGCGGGAGCGAGAATGAGCAGTTCTTC. The chain employs TRBV30 and TRBJ2-1, with TRBD2 identical over 10 junction bases. After removal of 1 base from V and 7 bases from J, the junction retains 10 bases not matched to a gene. There are 16 amino acids in the CDR3, from cysteine to phenylalanine inclusive. Just CDR3 DNA is preserved here, 48 bases in frame from base 1. The germline V gene (reference sequence) provides CDR1 GTSNPN and CDR2 SVGIG.